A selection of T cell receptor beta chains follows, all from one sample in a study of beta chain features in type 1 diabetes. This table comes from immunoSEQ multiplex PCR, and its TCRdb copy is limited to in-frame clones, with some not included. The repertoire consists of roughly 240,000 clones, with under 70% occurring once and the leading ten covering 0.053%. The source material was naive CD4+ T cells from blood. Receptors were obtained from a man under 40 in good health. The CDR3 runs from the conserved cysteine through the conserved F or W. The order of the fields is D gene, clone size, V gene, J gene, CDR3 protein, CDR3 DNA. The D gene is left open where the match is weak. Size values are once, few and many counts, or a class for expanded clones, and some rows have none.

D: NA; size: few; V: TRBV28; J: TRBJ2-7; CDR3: CASTRRGYEQYF; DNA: TGTGCCAGCACCAGGAGGGGCTACGAGCAGTACTTC
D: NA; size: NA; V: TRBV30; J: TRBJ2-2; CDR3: CAWSRGLGHTGELFF; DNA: TGTGCCTGGAGTCGAGGCCTGGGGCACACCGGGGAGCTGTTTTTT
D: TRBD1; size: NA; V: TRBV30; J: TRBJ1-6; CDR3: CAWTGTGVSPLHF; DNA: TGTGCCTGGACCGGGACAGGGGTTTCACCCCTCCACTTT
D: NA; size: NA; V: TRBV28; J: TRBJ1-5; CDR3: CASSLRESNQPQHF; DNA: TGTGCCAGCAGTTTACGGGAGAGCAATCAGCCCCAGCATTTT
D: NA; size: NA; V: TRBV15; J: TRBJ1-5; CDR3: CATSRDNDQPQHF; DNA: TGTGCCACCAGCAGAGATAACGATCAGCCCCAGCATTTT
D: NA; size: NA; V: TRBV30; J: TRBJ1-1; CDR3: CAWSVGQLMNTEAFF; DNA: TGTGCCTGGAGTGTAGGGCAGCTTATGAACACTGAAGCTTTCTTT
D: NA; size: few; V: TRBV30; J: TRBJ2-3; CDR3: CAWSVLLGTDTQYF; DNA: TGTGCCTGGAGTGTACTGCTAGGCACAGATACGCAGTATTTT
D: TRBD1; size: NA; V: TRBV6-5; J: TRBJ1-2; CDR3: CASSRGQGGHYGYTF; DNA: TGTGCCAGCAGTCGGGGACAGGGAGGCCACTATGGCTACACCTTC
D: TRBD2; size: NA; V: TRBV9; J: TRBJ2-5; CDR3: CASSTSGTSGPETQYF; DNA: TGTGCCAGCAGCACCTCCGGGACTAGCGGGCCGGAGACCCAGTACTTC
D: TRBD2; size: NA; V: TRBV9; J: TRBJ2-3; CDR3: CASSVELAGAPQYF; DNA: TGTGCCAGCAGCGTAGAACTAGCGGGGGCCCCGCAGTATTTT
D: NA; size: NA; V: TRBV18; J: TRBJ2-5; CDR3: CASSPISAETQYF; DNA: TGTGCCAGCTCACCAATTAGCGCGGAGACCCAGTACTTC
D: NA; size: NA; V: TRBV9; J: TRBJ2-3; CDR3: CASSVGLLGSTDTQYF; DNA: TGTGCCAGCAGCGTGGGGCTCCTAGGTAGCACAGATACGCAGTATTTT
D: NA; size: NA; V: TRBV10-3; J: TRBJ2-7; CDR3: CAISVGGYEQYF; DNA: TGTGCCATCAGTGTCGGGGGCTACGAGCAGTACTTC
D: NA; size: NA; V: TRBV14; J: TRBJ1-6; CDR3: CASSVNLNSPLHF; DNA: TGTGCCAGCTCGGTGAACTTAAATTCACCCCTCCACTTT
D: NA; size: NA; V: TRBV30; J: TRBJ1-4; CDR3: CAWRTWGAGNEKLFF; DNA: TGTGCCTGGAGGACCTGGGGAGCGGGTAATGAAAAACTGTTTTTT
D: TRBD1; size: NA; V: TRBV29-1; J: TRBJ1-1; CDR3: CSTGQGVNTEAFF; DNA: TGCAGCACAGGACAGGGGGTGAACACTGAAGCTTTCTTT
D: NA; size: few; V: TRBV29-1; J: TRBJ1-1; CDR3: CSVEGVLGHVAFF; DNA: TGCAGCGTTGAAGGGGTTTTGGGTCATGTTGCTTTCTTT
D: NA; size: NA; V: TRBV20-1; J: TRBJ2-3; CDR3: CSPLDTQYF; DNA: TGCAGCCCGCTAGATACGCAGTATTTT
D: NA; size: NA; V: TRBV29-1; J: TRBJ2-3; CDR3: CSALEGGTDTQYF; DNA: TGCAGCGCTCTGGAAGGAGGGACAGATACGCAGTATTTT
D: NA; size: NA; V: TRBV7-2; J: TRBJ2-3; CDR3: CASSLAGLTDTQYF; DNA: TGTGCCAGCAGCTTAGCAGGGCTCACAGATACGCAGTATTTT
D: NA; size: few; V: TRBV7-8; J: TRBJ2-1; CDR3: CASSSILGYNEQFF; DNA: TGTGCCAGCAGCTCAATTTTGGGCTACAATGAGCAGTTCTTC
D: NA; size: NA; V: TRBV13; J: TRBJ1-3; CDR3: CASSLVGNTIYF; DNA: TGTGCCAGCAGCTTAGTGGGAAACACCATATATTTT
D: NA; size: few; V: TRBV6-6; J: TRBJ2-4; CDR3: CASSYEGNIQYF; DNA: TGTGCCAGCAGTTACGAAGGGAACATTCAGTACTTC
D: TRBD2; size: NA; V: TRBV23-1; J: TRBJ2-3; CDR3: CASSHSGLAGGPDTQYF; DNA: TGCGCCAGCAGTCATTCCGGACTAGCGGGAGGGCCGGATACGCAGTATTTT
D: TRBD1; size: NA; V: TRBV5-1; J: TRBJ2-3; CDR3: CASSLGQGLTDTQYF; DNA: TGCGCCAGCAGCTTGGGACAGGGTTTAACAGATACGCAGTATTTT
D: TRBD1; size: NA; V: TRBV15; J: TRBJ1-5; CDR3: CATSRVRGQGGQPQHF; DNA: TGTGCCACCAGCAGAGTACGAGGACAGGGCGGTCAGCCCCAGCATTTT
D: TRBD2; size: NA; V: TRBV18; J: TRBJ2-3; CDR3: CASSQIREGDTQYF; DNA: TGTGCCAGCTCACAAATCCGGGAGGGAGATACGCAGTATTTT
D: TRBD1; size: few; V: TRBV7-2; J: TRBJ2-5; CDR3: CASSDVRRGTEDQETQYF; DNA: TGTGCCAGCAGCGATGTGAGACGTGGGACAGAAGACCAAGAGACCCAGTACTTC
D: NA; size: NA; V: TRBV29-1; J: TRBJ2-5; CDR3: CSVGPGAGSAQYF; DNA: TGCAGCGTTGGCCCAGGGGCCGGGTCGGCCCAGTACTTC
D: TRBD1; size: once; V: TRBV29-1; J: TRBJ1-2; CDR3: CSVEQGASNYGYTF; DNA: TGCAGCGTTGAGCAGGGGGCGAGCAACTATGGCTACACCTTC
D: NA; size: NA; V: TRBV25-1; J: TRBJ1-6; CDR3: CASSESSSPLHF; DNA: TGTGCCAGCAGTGAATCCAGTTCACCCCTCCACTTT
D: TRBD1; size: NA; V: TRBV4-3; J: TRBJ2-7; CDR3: CASSRDDRGEQYF; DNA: TGCGCCAGCAGCCGGGACGACAGGGGCGAGCAGTACTTC
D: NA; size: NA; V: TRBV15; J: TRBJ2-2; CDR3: CAKPFKGTNTGELFF; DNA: TGTGCCAAGCCCTTCAAGGGCACGAACACCGGGGAGCTGTTTTTT
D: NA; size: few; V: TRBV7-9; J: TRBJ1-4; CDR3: CASSLTGTEKLFF; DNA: TGTGCCAGCAGCTTAACAGGCACGGAAAAACTGTTTTTT
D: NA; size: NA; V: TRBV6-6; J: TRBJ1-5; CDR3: CASSYGGRDQPQHF; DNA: TGTGCCAGCAGTTACGGCGGGCGGGATCAGCCCCAGCATTTT
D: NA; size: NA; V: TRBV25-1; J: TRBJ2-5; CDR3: CASSAVLETQYF; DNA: TGTGCCAGCAGTGCCGTTTTAGAGACCCAGTACTTC
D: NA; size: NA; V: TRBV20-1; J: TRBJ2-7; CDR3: CSARDSYEQYF; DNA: TGCAGTGCTAGGGACTCCTACGAGCAGTACTTC
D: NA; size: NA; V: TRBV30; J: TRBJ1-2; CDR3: CAWSVGVPGNYGYTF; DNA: TGTGCCTGGAGTGTAGGGGTCCCAGGGAACTATGGCTACACCTTC
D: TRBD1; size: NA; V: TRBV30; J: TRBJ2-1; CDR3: CAVRMDRVDNEQFF; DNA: TGTGCCGTTAGAATGGACAGGGTGGACAATGAGCAGTTCTTC
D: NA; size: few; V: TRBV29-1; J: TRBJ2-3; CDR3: CSEGGGSDTQYF; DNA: TGCAGCGAGGGGGGAGGGTCAGATACGCAGTATTTT
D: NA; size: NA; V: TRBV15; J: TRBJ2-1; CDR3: CATSKDGFGEQFF; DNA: TGTGCCACCAGCAAGGACGGGTTCGGTGAGCAGTTCTTC
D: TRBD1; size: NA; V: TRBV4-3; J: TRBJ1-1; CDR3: CASSPFITGQGITEAFF; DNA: TGCGCCAGCAGCCCCTTTATTACTGGACAGGGGATCACTGAAGCTTTCTTT
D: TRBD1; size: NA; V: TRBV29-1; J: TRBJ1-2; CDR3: CSVKGAGGYGYTF; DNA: TGCAGCGTCAAGGGCGCAGGGGGGTATGGCTACACCTTC
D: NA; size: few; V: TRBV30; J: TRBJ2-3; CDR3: CAWKRDKKTDTQYF; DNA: TGTGCCTGGAAAAGGGACAAAAAGACAGATACGCAGTATTTT